The subject of this entry is one TCR beta chain. As yet, its antigen is unknown. The sample is drawn from a study of CD8+ T cells in alopecia areata. TCR sequencing used cDNA made by reverse transcription of extracted RNA. The protocol was immunoSEQ multiplex PCR, while the TCRdb copy is restricted to in-frame clones and leaves out a portion. In the table there are about 180,000 clones, around three fifths of which are singletons. Study conclusions and caveats: Possibly as an HLA-related effect, TCR sharing across patients appeared less clear than in mice. It was lesional scalp, especially alopecia totalis/universalis, that showed higher clonality than normal scalp.

V lost 4 bases to trimming and J lost 5 bases; unmatched junction nucleotides: 7. Germline-derived CDR1 and CDR2 are KGHSH and LQKENI. The CDR3 length is 16 residues. The gene calls are TRBV18 and TRBJ1-6; TRBD1 agrees at 8 bases. This sequence was found in a human donor with alopecia areata. Sequenced here: CD4+ T cells sorted from blood, sampled at week 0. CDR3 sequence reads: CASSRRDRKNNSPLHF. In DNA form, the CDR3 reads TGTGCCAGCTCACGCCGGGACAGGAAGAATAATTCACCCCTCCACTTT.